Listed here are 9 T cell receptor beta chains from one sample, sequenced in a study of blood T cell repertoires in COVID-19. Assay used: immunoSEQ multiplex PCR; TCRdb lists only in-frame clones, some missing. The sample yields about 350,000 clones, about 86% seen once. The sequencing input was peripheral blood. The origin of the receptors is a woman between 55 and 75 years old with COVID-19, enrolled during active disease.

The V gene is TRBV30, the J gene TRBJ2-4; D is perhaps TRBD2 (7 bases). Germline V gives CDR1 GTSNPN, CDR2 SVGIG (reference sequence). V lost 4 bases to trimming and J lost 1 base, with 20 bases between them. The CDR3 sequence is 17 residues long. CDR3 amino acids: CAWTTGDRGAAKNIQYF. The CDR3 DNA reads as TGTGCCTGGACTACGGGGGACCGGGGGGCGGCCAAAAACATTCAGTACTTC. The full variable domain, completed using reference TRBV30 and TRBJ2-4, is SQTIHQWPATLVQPVGSPLSLECTVEGTSNPNLYWYRQAAGRGLQLLFYSVGIGQISSEVPQNLSASRPQDRQFILSSKKLLLSDSGFYLCAWTTGDRGAAKNIQYFGAGTRLSVL.

This clone was seen once. This chain links TRBV19 with TRBJ2-5; TRBD2 might be the D (7 bases). V was trimmed by 4 bases and J by 4 bases, leaving 13 bases between them. Germline V lookup: CDR1 LNHDA, CDR2 SQIVND (reference sequence). CDR3 size: 14 residues. In nucleotides, the CDR3 is TGTGCCAGTAGTAAGAGGGGGGGCCGAGAGACCCAGTACTTC. Its protein product is CASSKRGGRETQYF.

The CDR3 sequence is CASRGDSHNEQFF. Written as DNA, the CDR3 is TGTGCCAGCCGGGGGGATTCCCACAATGAGCAGTTCTTC. The V gene is TRBV3-1 (or the pseudogene TRBV3-2), the J gene TRBJ2-1; TRBD2 matches at 7 bases. This CDR3 contains 13 residues. The germline V gene has CDR1 LGHDT and CDR2 YNNKEL (reference sequence). Trimming cost V 8 bases and J 5 bases; bases outside gene matches: 6.

V is TRBV5-4 and J is TRBJ2-7; 7 bases are shared with TRBD2. CDR3 length equals 15 residues. CDR1 SGHNT and CDR2 YYREEE come from the germline V gene (reference sequence). J was trimmed by 4 bases and V by 5 bases; bases with no gene match: 12. CDR3 coding DNA: TGTGCCAGCAGTAGGCCCGGGACTACCATGTACGAGCAGTACTTC. Protein sequence: CASSRPGTTMYEQYF.

The gene calls are TRBV6-2 or TRBV6-3 and TRBJ2-7, with D maybe TRBD1 (5 bases). Trimming removed 5 bases from V and 2 bases from J, with 19 bases in between. Germline CDR1 is MNHEY and CDR2 is SVGEGT. The CDR3 spans 16 residues. DNA of the CDR3: TGTGCCAGCAGTCCATTGTGGGGCACGGATACCTACGAGCAGTACTTC. Its translation is CASSPLWGTDTYEQYF.

The V call is TRBV7-8, the J call TRBJ2-5; 7 bases line up with TRBD2. Per the germline V gene, CDR1 is SGHVS and CDR2 is FQNEAQ. Germline trimming cut 7 bases from V and 3 bases from J; bases unmatched to any gene: 5. This CDR3 is 13 amino acids long. The CDR3 reads CASTPSGEETQYF. CDR3 bases: TGTGCCAGCACCCCTAGCGGAGAAGAGACCCAGTACTTC.

This rearrangement joins TRBV4-3 to TRBJ2-2; weak D call: TRBD1 (5 bases). CDR3 length: 17 amino acids. Germline-derived CDR1 and CDR2 are LGHNA and YSLEER. V was pared by 0 bases and J by 5 bases, with 16 bases between. CDR3 nucleotides: TGCGCCAGCAGCCAAGATCACGCAGGGCGAATTACCGGGGAGCTGTTTTTT. Residues: CASSQDHAGRITGELFF.

V gene TRBV7-2 combines with J gene TRBJ1-5, with TRBD1 matching 7 bases. Germline V gene sequence: CDR1 SGHTA, CDR2 FQGNSA. The CDR3 is made up of 15 amino acids. V was clipped by 4 bases and J by 7 bases; unmatched bases: 10. The CDR3 bases are TGTGCCAGCAGCTCTAGAGCCACAGGGGACCAGCCCCAGCATTTT. It yields the protein CASSSRATGDQPQHF.

The chain employs TRBV9 and TRBJ1-1; D not resolved. V lost 3 bases and J 5 bases, leaving 20 bases between the germline ends. The CDR3 covers 16 residues. Germline loops: CDR1 SGDLS, CDR2 YYNGEE. The CDR3 is CASSADPPGVGTEAFF. DNA for the CDR3: TGTGCCAGCAGCGCGGACCCCCCCGGGGTTGGGACTGAAGCTTTCTTT. The variable domain in full, completed from reference TRBV9 and TRBJ1-1, reads DSGVTQTPKHLITATGQRVTLRCSPRSGDLSVYWYQQSLDQGLQFLIQYYNGEERAKGNILERFSAQQFPDLHSELNLSSLELGDSALYFCASSADPPGVGTEAFFGQGTRLTVV.